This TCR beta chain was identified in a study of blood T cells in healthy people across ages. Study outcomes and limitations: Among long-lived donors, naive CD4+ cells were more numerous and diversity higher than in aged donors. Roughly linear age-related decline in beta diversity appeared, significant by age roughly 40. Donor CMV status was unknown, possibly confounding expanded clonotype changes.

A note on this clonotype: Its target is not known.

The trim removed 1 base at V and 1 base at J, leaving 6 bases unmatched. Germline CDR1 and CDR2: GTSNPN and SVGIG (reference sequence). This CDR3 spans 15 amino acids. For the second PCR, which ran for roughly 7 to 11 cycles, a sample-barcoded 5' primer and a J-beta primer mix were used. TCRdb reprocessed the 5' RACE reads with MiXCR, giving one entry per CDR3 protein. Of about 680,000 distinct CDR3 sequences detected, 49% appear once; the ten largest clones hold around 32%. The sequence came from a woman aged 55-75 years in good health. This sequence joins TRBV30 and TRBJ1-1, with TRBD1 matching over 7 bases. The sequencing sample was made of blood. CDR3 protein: CAWSGRTGKNTEAFF. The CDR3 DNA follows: TGTGCCTGGAGTGGCCGGACAGGAAAGAACACTGAAGCTTTCTTT.